These T cell receptor beta chains were read from a single sample in a study of response to subunit inactivated influenza vaccine. In TCRdb, the RT-PCR reads were re-called with MiXCR into one record per CDR3 protein. The sample yields around 530,000 distinct CDR3 sequences, around 11% seen once. Specimen: PBMCs from blood, collected on the day of vaccination. Every receptor here comes from a man aged 50-60 years who received an inactivated influenza vaccine. Both conserved end residues are part of each CDR3. The D gene is left open where the match is weak. Clone size is stated in some rows and not others, as once, few, many or a class when expanded.

abundance,j_gene,d_gene,v_gene,CDR3aa,CDR3nt
-,TRBJ2-7,-,TRBV6-1,CASRPGPGRTYEQYF,TGTGCCAGCAGACCGGGTCCGGGACGAACCTACGAGCAGTACTTC
-,TRBJ1-5,TRBD1,TRBV7-8,CASSWVGGNNQPQHF,TGTGCCAGCAGCTGGGTAGGGGGCAACAATCAGCCCCAGCATTTT
few,TRBJ1-5,-,TRBV12-3/TRBV12-4,CASSTGRMNQPQHF,TGTGCCAGCAGTACCGGACGGATGAATCAGCCCCAGCATTTT
few,TRBJ2-7,-,TRBV5-1,CASSATGPSSYEQYF,TGCGCCAGCAGCGCGACGGGGCCATCTTCCTACGAGCAGTACTTC
-,TRBJ2-5,TRBD2,TRBV6-1,CASSEAILAGGWTQYF,TGTGCCAGCAGTGAAGCTATACTAGCGGGGGGGTGGACCCAGTACTTC
-,TRBJ2-5,-,TRBV12-3/TRBV12-4,CASSFLEETQYF,TGTGCCAGCAGTTTTCTCGAAGAGACCCAGTACTTC
-,TRBJ2-1,-,TRBV3-1,CASSQEGRSQFF,TGTGCCAGCAGCCAAGAAGGAAGGTCGCAGTTCTTC
-,TRBJ2-2,TRBD1,TRBV15,CATKDRGRVRELFF,TGTGCCACGAAGGACAGGGGGCGCGTTAGGGAGCTGTTTTTT
few,TRBJ1-1,TRBD1,TRBV29-1,CSVAGQAEAFF,TGCAGCGTCGCCGGACAGGCTGAAGCTTTCTTT
many,TRBJ2-3,-,TRBV7-8,CASSFQLPDTQYF,TGTGCCAGCAGCTTCCAACTTCCCGATACGCAGTATTTT
few,TRBJ2-6,TRBD1,TRBV12-3/TRBV12-4,CASSVDRAGANVLTF,TGTGCCAGCAGTGTGGACAGGGCTGGGGCCAACGTCCTGACTTTC
many,TRBJ2-7,-,TRBV18,CASAGSSYEQYF,TGTGCCAGCGCGGGGAGCTCCTACGAGCAGTACTTC